Listed here is a single T cell receptor (beta chain). TCRdb reprocessed the RT-PCR reads via MiXCR and lists one record per CDR3 protein. The sample lists about 680,000 distinct CDR3 sequences, about 14% seen once, with around 3.3% in the top ten. The CDR3 covers 12 residues. Trimming took off 4 bases at V and 5 bases at J, with 9 bases between the two ends. CDR1 and CDR2 (germline): DFQATT, SNEGSKA (reference sequence). The receptor's source is a female donor in good health, serving as a healthy control. The J gene is TRBJ1-5, the V gene TRBV20-1; D gene ambiguous. Sequenced: memory CD4+ T cells from blood. CDR3 nucleotides: TGCAGTGCTAAGATAGAGGATCAGCCCCAGCATTTT. This sequence encodes CSAKIEDQPQHF.